The entry below describes one TCR beta chain. CDR3 size: 16 residues. The V and J ends lost 0 bases and 6 bases respectively, with 13 bases between them. Per germline, CDR1 SGDLS and CDR2 YYNGEE. The authors' processing: Quantification of nucleated cells was approximated via reference gene primer amplification. Clones were sequenced by immunoSEQ multiplex PCR, and TCRdb holds only the in-frame ones, with some missing. That table supplies the V and J calls and clone size; D and trimming were determined from the DNA. This sample yields around 140,000 clones, of which approximately 85% are seen a single time; approximately 1.8% belongs to the top ten. This record belongs to a study of blood T cell repertoires in COVID-19. Across the study: Italy, Spain and the United States were the sources of the convalescent and acute COVID-19 samples. T cells, B-cell-depleted T cells, or PBMCs provided the cDNA or gDNA that served as material.

The TCR was taken from a man in his 70s with acute or convalescent COVID-19. The chain combines TRBV9 with TRBJ1-6; possibly TRBD1 for D (5 bases). Input material: peripheral blood. This CDR3 reads CASSVGDGAPNSPLHF. CDR3 in DNA: TGTGCCAGCAGCGTAGGGGATGGGGCTCCTAATTCACCCCTCCACTTT. The variable domain in full, completed from reference TRBV9 and TRBJ1-6, reads DSGVTQTPKHLITATGQRVTLRCSPRSGDLSVYWYQQSLDQGLQFLIQYYNGEERAKGNILERFSAQQFPDLHSELNLSSLELGDSALYFCASSVGDGAPNSPLHFGNGTRLTVT.